These 27 T cell receptor beta chains came from one sample sequenced in a study of post-analysis software for immune sequencing data (dated by TCRdb to 2014 to 2015). What the study reported, not specific to this receptor: A few TRBV segments, including TRBV5-6, TRBV5-1 and TRBV20-1, were significantly more frequent in patients than controls.

Library preparation was by PCR. Sequencing was performed on an Illumina HiSeq 2500. Unique molecular identifiers were incorporated into TCR beta cDNA libraries to reduce PCR and sequencing biases. Through fastp at Q25 and MiXCR, TCRdb rebuilt clones from the public reads, retaining in-frame beta chains. Identical CDR3 protein sequences are pooled into one entry, listed with their most common genes and DNA. The sample profile shows about 400,000 distinct CDR3 sequences; less than 35% of them were found once. The leading ten clones occupy 13% of the sample. Antigens of these TCRs are unknown. Sample: blood. Receptors were obtained from a girl aged 5-17 years with multiple sclerosis.

The chain has TRBV7-9 and TRBJ2-7, with D unresolved. Per the germline V gene, CDR1 is SEHNR and CDR2 is FQNEAQ (reference sequence). The CDR3 totals 12 residues. V was cut by 5 bases and J by 5 bases, with 10 bases left in between. CDR3 nucleotides: TGTGCCAGCAGCCCTGTTGGGAACGAGCAGTACTTC. This sequence encodes CASSPVGNEQYF.

The gene calls are TRBV3-1 and TRBJ1-4; no definite D call. CDR1 LGHDT and CDR2 YNNKEL come from the germline V gene (reference sequence). This CDR3 contains 14 residues. V was shortened by 0 bases and J by 10 bases, with 12 bases between the two germline ends. CDR3 amino acids: CASSQDGLDGKLFF. The CDR3 nucleotides are TGTGCCAGCAGCCAAGATGGTCTGGACGGAAAACTGTTTTTT.

As concerns this clonotype: At one boundary the junction diverges from the germline segment, which might be a read error. The V call is TRBV7-9, the J call TRBJ1-2; D gene unclear. The germline CDR1 and CDR2 sequences are SEHNR and FQNEAQ (reference sequence). The CDR3 totals 14 residues. The CDR3 DNA reads TGTGCCAGCAGTTTAGTCACTGCGGGCTATGGCTACACCTTC. Protein sequence: CASSLVTAGYGYTF.

This chain connects TRBV27 to TRBJ2-5, with D perhaps matching TRBD1 (5 bases). The J call is doubtful: the DNA matches TRBJ2-7 better. CDR3 length: 15 residues. CDR1 and CDR2 from the germline V gene are MNHEY and SMNVEV (reference sequence). The CDR3 spells CASSPVDSNSYEQYF. In DNA, the CDR3 is TGTGCCAGCAGTCCCGTCGACAGTAACTCCTACGAGCAGTACTTC.

A word on this clonotype: This CDR3 is missing its conserved last phenylalanine or tryptophan, likely due to a read error. V is TRBV20-1 and J is TRBJ2-3, with TRBD2 identical over 14 bases. V gave up 5 bases and J gave up 4 bases; unmatched junction bases: 5. The CDR3 spans 15 residues. The V gene's germline CDR1 is DFQATT and CDR2 SNEGSKA (reference sequence). CDR3 region: CSAPPTSGGADTQYS. The CDR3 DNA reads TGCAGTGCTCCCCCGACTAGCGGGGGGGCAGATACGCAGTATTCT.

This clonotype has only a few counts. The chain joins TRBV20-1 to TRBJ1-1; weak D call: TRBD1 (6 bases). The CDR3 has 15 residues. Germline loops: CDR1 DFQATT, CDR2 SNEGSKA (reference sequence). Trimming removed 5 bases at V and 1 base at J, with 17 bases between. The CDR3 spells CSAPPTGSGNTEAFF. As DNA, the CDR3 is TGCAGTGCTCCCCCCACAGGGTCTGGGAACACTGAAGCTTTCTTT.

This clonotype was recorded a few times. This chain joins TRBV2 and TRBJ2-6, with D hard to call. This CDR3 region has 15 residues. With 6 bases removed from V and 1 base from J, the gap between germline ends came to 10 bases. The germline gives CDR1 SNHLY, CDR2 FYNNEI. The CDR3 protein is CASRADGSGANVLTF. In nucleotides, the CDR3 is TGTGCCAGCAGGGCCGACGGTTCTGGGGCCAACGTCCTGACTTTC.

This clonotype came up a few times. The V gene is TRBV3-1, the J gene TRBJ2-1; 13 bases agree with TRBD2. V was pared by 4 bases and J by 7 bases, with 7 bases of the junction left unmatched. The CDR3 totals 16 residues. Germline CDR1 and CDR2: LGHDT and YNNKEL (reference sequence). This CDR3 is CASSPTSGGIGNEQFF. The DNA of the CDR3 is TGTGCCAGCAGCCCGACTAGCGGGGGGATAGGGAATGAGCAGTTCTTC.

The J gene is TRBJ1-5, the V gene TRBV12-3 or TRBV12-4; possible D gene TRBD1, 6 bases. V lost 3 bases, J lost 4 bases, and 13 bases lay in between. This CDR3 has 15 amino acids. For the CDR3, the DNA is TGTGCCAGCAGTTTTACAGGGTTTGGAAATCAGCCCCAGCATTTT. It codes for CASSFTGFGNQPQHF.

V is TRBV12-3 or TRBV12-4 and J is TRBJ2-1; TRBD1 or TRBD2 may be the D gene (5 bases each). Trimming took off 3 bases at V and 4 bases at J, with 10 bases between the two ends. CDR3 length: 14 residues. The CDR3 sequence: CASSLGDLYNEQFF. The CDR3 DNA reads TGTGCCAGCAGTTTGGGGGATTTATACAATGAGCAGTTCTTC.

In DNA form, the CDR3 reads TGTGCCAGCACCTCAGAAACAGGGAGGGGGACCCAGTACTTC. Protein: CASTSETGRGTQYF. The V call is TRBV12-3 or TRBV12-4, the J call TRBJ2-5; D perhaps matches TRBD2 (7 bases). The CDR3 extends over 14 amino acids. Trimming cost V 7 bases and J 7 bases, with 19 bases left between them.

This chain links TRBV12-3 or TRBV12-4 with TRBJ2-2; D is unresolved. Trimming pared 3 bases from V and 4 bases from J, leaving 6 bases between. The CDR3 has 13 amino acids. The DNA for the CDR3 is TGTGCCAGCAGTTTCCAGATCACCGGGGAGCTGTTTTTT. This encodes CASSFQITGELFF.

Worth noting for this clonotype: A read error may account for a junction end that differs from germline. V is TRBV7-2 and J is TRBJ2-7; TRBD2 might be the D (6 bases). The J call is uncertain, as TRBJ2-5 better fits the DNA end. The CDR3 runs 16 residues. Germline CDR1 SGHTA, CDR2 FQGNSA. The CDR3: CASSSRTREYQVTQYF. Here the CDR3 DNA reads TGTGCCAGCAGCTCTAGAACCCGGGAGTACCAAGTGACCCAGTACTTC.

The V gene is TRBV6-1, the J gene TRBJ1-2; D ambiguous. Germline V gene data show CDR1 as MNHNS and CDR2 as SASEGT. Trimming removed 2 bases from V and 4 bases from J, with 11 bases in between. The CDR3 extends over 14 amino acids. The CDR3 spells CASSEWAESYGYTF. CDR3 bases: TGTGCCAGCAGTGAATGGGCGGAATCCTATGGCTACACCTTC.

This chain uses TRBV5-1 with TRBJ2-1; D call uncertain. This CDR3 spans 12 amino acids. Trimming removed 1 base at V and 7 bases at J, with 6 bases between. Germline CDR1 reads SGHRS; CDR2 reads YFSETQ. The CDR3 DNA reads as TGCGCCAGCAGCTTGTTTGAGAATGAGCAGTTCTTC. Its translation is CASSLFENEQFF. Complete variable domain (other parts from reference TRBV5-1 and TRBJ2-1): KAGVTQTPRYLIKTRGQQVTLSCSPISGHRSVSWYQQTPGQGLQFLFEYFSETQRNKGNFPGRFSGRQFSNSRSEMNVSTLELGDSALYLCASSLFENEQFFGPGTRLTVL.

This clonotype was detected ten times or more. V is TRBV5-1 and J is TRBJ2-1, with 7 bases matching TRBD1. CDR3 size: 14 residues. Germline CDR1 SGHRS, CDR2 YFSETQ. V shed 0 bases, J shed 7 bases, and the junction held 4 bases outside the gene matches. The CDR3 reads CASSLVDRVNEQFF. The CDR3 nucleotides read TGCGCCAGCAGCTTGGTTGACAGGGTGAATGAGCAGTTCTTC.

The CDR3, as DNA: TGCAGTGCTAGTGCCGGGACAGGTTCGGGTTCACCCCTCCACTTT. Residues: CSASAGTGSGSPLHF. The chain joins TRBV20-1 to TRBJ1-6; 8 bases fit TRBD1. V lost 3 bases, J lost 9 bases, and 10 bases stayed unmatched. The CDR3 consists of 15 residues. Germline values: CDR1 DFQATT, CDR2 SNEGSKA (reference sequence).

The chain employs TRBV20-1 and TRBJ2-3; 8 nucleotides line up with TRBD2. Germline lookup yields CDR1 DFQATT and CDR2 SNEGSKA (reference sequence). V shed 6 bases and J 1 base; nucleotides not matched to a gene: 9. This CDR3 spans 15 amino acids. The CDR3 loop reads CSARLRAGGTDTQYF. The CDR3 DNA follows: TGCAGTGCCCGCCTTCGAGCGGGGGGCACAGATACGCAGTATTTT.

The rearrangement links TRBV20-1 to TRBJ2-1; TRBD2 agrees at 9 bases. CDR3 length equals 14 residues. J gave up 7 bases and V 7 bases, and 11 bases lay outside the gene matches. Per germline, CDR1 DFQATT and CDR2 SNEGSKA (reference sequence). CDR3 in DNA: TGCAGTGTCCCGCGAGCGGGGGGAAGGAATGAGCAGTTCTTC. Its translation: CSVPRAGGRNEQFF.

The chain carries TRBV3-1 and TRBJ1-1; D unresolved. The germline CDR1 and CDR2 sequences are LGHDT and YNNKEL (reference sequence). The CDR3 loop spans 13 amino acids. The V gene lost 1 base and the J gene lost 5 bases, with 8 bases spanning the gap. The CDR3 is CASSQVGSTEAFF. The CDR3 DNA reads as TGTGCCAGCAGCCAAGTGGGGAGTACTGAAGCTTTCTTT.

This clonotype was detected ten times or more. The chain uses TRBV4-3 and TRBJ2-7; D perhaps matches TRBD1 (6 bases). The CDR3 has 12 amino acids. The germline V gene has CDR1 LGHNA and CDR2 YSLEER. Trimming left V 3 bases short and J 7 bases short, with 10 bases between. CDR3 amino acids: CASSHDRREQYF. In nucleotides, the CDR3 is TGCGCCAGCAGCCATGACAGGAGAGAGCAGTACTTC.

This clonotype was seen a handful of times. This chain uses TRBV6-1 with TRBJ1-2; TRBD1 aligns across 9 bases. Germline CDR1 MNHNS, CDR2 SASEGT. V shed 4 bases and J 6 bases; nucleotides not matched to a gene: 15. The CDR3 runs 17 residues. The CDR3 DNA sequence: TGTGCCAGCAGTGCTCAGCACGCCGGGACAGGGACTAATGGCTACACCTTC. Its translation is CASSAQHAGTGTNGYTF.

This clonotype has a single count. This chain uses TRBV28 with TRBJ2-3; 8 nucleotides match TRBD2. The V gene end was trimmed by 4 bases and the J gene end by 2 bases; junction bases not matched to a gene: 2. Germline V lookup: CDR1 MDHEN, CDR2 SYDVKM. The CDR3 has 14 residues. The chain's CDR3 is CASSWRGDTDTQYF. CDR3 nucleotides: TGTGCCAGCAGTTGGCGGGGGGACACAGATACGCAGTATTTT.

The chain uses TRBV7-2 and TRBJ2-7, with 8 positions matching TRBD1. CDR3 length: 16 amino acids. Germline V gives CDR1 SGHTA, CDR2 FQGNSA. Trimming removed 8 bases from V and 1 base from J; junction bases left unmatched: 13. CDR3 DNA sequence: TGTGCCAGCGGAAATGGACCGGGACAGGCTTCCTACGAGCAGTACTTC. Translated: CASGNGPGQASYEQYF.

This clonotype came up a few times. In nucleotides, the CDR3 is TGTGCCAGCAGGGGACAGGTGAGCTCCTACGAGCAGTACTTC. Protein sequence: CASRGQVSSYEQYF. The rearrangement uses TRBV12-3 or TRBV12-4 and TRBJ2-7; 8 positions match TRBD1. Trimming took 6 bases from V and 0 from J; bases not matched to a gene: 4. CDR3 length equals 14 residues.

This clonotype was detected a few times. The chain couples TRBV4-2 to TRBJ2-1, with D tentatively TRBD1 or TRBD2 (5 bases each). CDR1 and CDR2 from the germline V gene are LGHNA and YNFKEQ. The CDR3 sequence is 19 residues long. Trimming pared 0 bases from V and 5 bases from J, leaving 23 bases between. This CDR3 reads CASSQDSGASSYEDNEQFF. The CDR3, as DNA: TGTGCCAGCAGCCAAGACTCTGGGGCGTCTAGCTATGAGGACAATGAGCAGTTCTTC.

V and J are TRBV6-5 and TRBJ1-1; D may be TRBD1 (5 bases). Germline values: CDR1 MNHEY, CDR2 SVGAGI. The CDR3 sequence is 19 residues long. The V end lost 0 bases, the J end lost 5 bases, and 25 bases lay between the germline ends. CDR3 DNA: TGTGCCAGCAGTTACTCGAGGTCTCCGGGGGACCCGGGCGGGACTGAAGCTTTCTTT. Encoded protein: CASSYSRSPGDPGGTEAFF.